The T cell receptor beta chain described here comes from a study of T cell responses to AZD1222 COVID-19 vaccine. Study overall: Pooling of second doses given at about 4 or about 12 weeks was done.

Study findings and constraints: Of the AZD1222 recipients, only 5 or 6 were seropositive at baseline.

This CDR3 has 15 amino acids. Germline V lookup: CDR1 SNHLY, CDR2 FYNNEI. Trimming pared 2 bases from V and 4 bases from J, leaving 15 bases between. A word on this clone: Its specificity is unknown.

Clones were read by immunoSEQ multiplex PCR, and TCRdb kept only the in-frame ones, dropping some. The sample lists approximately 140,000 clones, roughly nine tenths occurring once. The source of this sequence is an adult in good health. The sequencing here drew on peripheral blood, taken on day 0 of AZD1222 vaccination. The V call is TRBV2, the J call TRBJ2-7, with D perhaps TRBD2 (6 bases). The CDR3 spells CASSEIRGTQYEQYF. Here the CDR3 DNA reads TGTGCCAGCAGTGAAATCCGGGGGACTCAATACGAGCAGTACTTC.